This entry describes one T cell receptor (beta chain). Its antigen remains unknown. The assay covered 90,000 to 100,000 TCR templates per sample. Generated by immunoSEQ multiplex PCR, the TCRdb table keeps only in-frame clones and is missing some. Altogether more than 85,000 clones are present, approximately 90% being singletons, with the ten largest covering 0.85% to 1.3%. Germline-derived CDR1 and CDR2 are SGHRS and YFSETQ. CDR3 length equals 16 residues. V shed 0 bases and J 4 bases; nucleotides not matched to a gene: 5. The source of the sample is a study of siplizumab effects on memory and regulatory T cells. Study results and limitations: Controls had around 25% Treg-derived mappable alloreactive CD4+ clones on average, versus approximately 70% with siplizumab. Greater diversity than memory cells seemed evident in naive T cells, which also appeared to be major alloresponse contributors.

The receptor was derived from a human donor in good health. The chain links TRBV5-1 to TRBJ2-4; 9 bases are shared with TRBD2. The sequenced material came from CD4+ T cells sorted from blood. As DNA, the CDR3 is TGCGCCAGCAGCTTGGTAGCGGGAGTGGGAAAAAACATTCAGTACTTC. As protein: CASSLVAGVGKNIQYF.